The TCR beta chain under discussion was sequenced for a study of blood T cells in healthy people across ages. Through a sample-barcoded 5' primer and a J-beta primer mix, a second PCR was run for about 7 to 12 cycles. MiXCR, run by TCRdb on the 5' RACE reads, gives a single entry per CDR3 protein. The sample comprises about 590,000 distinct CDR3 sequences, approximately 30% of which are singletons, and more than 15% rests with the top ten. The sequence was obtained from a woman of 80 years or more in good health. Sequenced sample: blood.

The chain's CDR3 is CASSQDLTDHRGKYF. DNA of the CDR3: TGTGCCAGCAGCCAAGACCTCACAGATCATCGGGGAAAGTATTTT. This rearrangement joins TRBV3-1 to TRBJ2-3; a possible D gene is TRBD2 (5 bases). Germline V gene lookup returns CDR1 LGHDT and CDR2 YNNKEL (reference sequence). V was pared by 0 bases and J by 13 bases, with 20 bases between. This CDR3 contains 15 residues.